There are a few counts of the clone carrying this T cell receptor beta chain. Antigen: not known. V was shortened by 0 bases and J by 3 bases, with 12 bases between the two germline ends. Germline V gene sequence: CDR1 SGHAT, CDR2 FQNNGV. The CDR3 consists of 16 residues. This entry belongs to a study of T cell repertoires in cytomegalovirus infection. About the research overall: Public TCR beta signatures were indicative of both CMV infection and a matching HLA type. General study results and limits: Using cumulative public TCR beta family frequency, the authors identified those who carried CMV together with the relevant HLA. CMV-specific TCR beta clonotypes restricted by HLA-C were the ones dominating the ex vivo response.

TCRdb re-analysed the reads in MiXCR, keeping a single row per CDR3 protein. The sample yields some 600,000 distinct CDR3 sequences, roughly 24% seen once. The source of this sequence is a human donor in good health (CMV status not recorded). Some clones in this sample may be carry-over from other donors' samples. This chain connects TRBV11-2 to TRBJ1-5, with no clear D. Sequenced sample: CD8+ T cells from PBMCs. The CDR3 coding sequence is TGTGCCAGCAGCTTAGATCCCGGCAGCTACAATCAGCCCCAGCATTTT. This gives the protein CASSLDPGSYNQPQHF.